The rows below give T cell receptor beta chains drawn from one sample of a study of T cell repertoires in cytomegalovirus infection. From the reads, TCRdb called clonotypes with MiXCR, one entry per CDR3 protein. The repertoire holds a few hundred thousand distinct CDR3 sequences, with roughly 42% as singletons. No antigen has been assigned to these receptors. The sample was cultured PBMCs, taken from culture after CMV antigen stimulation. The receptors were gathered from a human donor in good health (CMV status not recorded). Some clones in this sample may be carry-over from other donors' samples. Both conserved end residues are part of each CDR3. Fields, in order: V gene, J gene, CDR3 protein.

V gene: TRBV11-2; J gene: TRBJ2-7; CDR3 protein: CASSPSPGFYEQYF
V gene: TRBV6-5; J gene: TRBJ1-1; CDR3 protein: CASSPPGGRGGAFF
V gene: TRBV6-2/TRBV6-3; J gene: TRBJ2-7; CDR3 protein: CASSYGTFYEQYF
V gene: TRBV20-1; J gene: TRBJ2-5; CDR3 protein: CSAYRDSQETQYF
V gene: TRBV7-2; J gene: TRBJ1-2; CDR3 protein: CASSPNEGTYGYTF
V gene: TRBV12-3/TRBV12-4; J gene: TRBJ1-4; CDR3 protein: CASRATAEKLFF
V gene: TRBV7-6; J gene: TRBJ2-7; CDR3 protein: CASSLSRDRRSEQYF
V gene: TRBV7-6; J gene: TRBJ2-1; CDR3 protein: CASSITGTGGFNEQFF
V gene: TRBV5-1; J gene: TRBJ2-5; CDR3 protein: CASSGGSREETQYF
V gene: TRBV7-2; J gene: TRBJ2-1; CDR3 protein: CASSSLSRRGEQFF
V gene: TRBV3-1; J gene: TRBJ2-3; CDR3 protein: CASSQGTLVGDTQYF
V gene: TRBV7-8; J gene: TRBJ2-1; CDR3 protein: CASSDLLAGFYNEQFF